This T cell receptor (beta chain) is drawn from a study of long-term antiretroviral therapy in people with HIV. Turning to the study itself: The oldest specimens predate the 2015 immediate-ART recommendation by about a decade.

The germline V gene has CDR1 MNHNS and CDR2 SASEGT. With 0 bases clipped from V and 4 bases from J, the junction kept 6 bases outside the gene matches. The CDR3 has 17 amino acids. Researchers report immunoSEQ v3.0 was run at survey level. Sequenced by immunoSEQ multiplex PCR; TCRdb stores in-frame clones only, minus some. Here the sample spans around 19,000 clones, 90% to 95% being singletons. The V call is TRBV6-1, the J call TRBJ2-7, with TRBD2 identical over 13 bases. The clonotype was recovered from a woman in her forties or fifties with HIV. The sequencing here drew on unsorted PBMCs, taken 4.4 years after starting antiretroviral therapy. CDR3 in amino acids: CASSEALGLAGIYEQYF. In DNA, the CDR3 is TGTGCCAGCAGTGAAGCGCTGGGACTAGCGGGGATATACGAGCAGTACTTC.